The sample holds one count of the clone carrying this T cell receptor (beta chain). No antigen is known for it. The sample belongs to a study of beta chain features in type 1 diabetes. V was clipped by 2 bases and J by 3 bases, with 11 bases between them. Germline V gives CDR1 MNHNY, CDR2 SVGAGI (reference sequence). The CDR3 length is 14 residues. Expressed TCRB transcripts were sequenced, since all the RNA that had been isolated was reverse transcribed. The protocol was immunoSEQ multiplex PCR, while the TCRdb copy is restricted to in-frame clones and leaves out a portion. The sample records 450,000 to 550,000 clones, 25% to 35% being singletons. General study results and limits: In these data, an HLA type influence on TCRB rearrangement remained unresolved.

The receptor was isolated from a man aged 18 to 29 in good health. The sample consisted of naive CD4+ T cells from blood. This sequence joins TRBV6-6 and TRBJ2-7; D is unresolved. In DNA, the CDR3 is TGTGCCAGCAGTTACCCCCCCGGCGGCTACGAGCAGTACTTC. Protein sequence: CASSYPPGGYEQYF.